The 28 T cell receptor beta chains presented below share a single source sample, sequenced in a study of identical twins. MiXCR was run by TCRdb on the 5' RACE reads, yielding one entry per CDR3 protein. This sample yields approximately 700,000 distinct CDR3 sequences, of which around a sixth are seen a single time; around 12% belongs to the top ten. The sample was also linked to a second study, of T cells expressing NK-cell markers.

What was sequenced was PBMCs. The receptors were sampled from a woman between 18 and 29 years old in good health.

V is TRBV12-3 or TRBV12-4 and J is TRBJ1-1, with D maybe TRBD1 (6 bases). The CDR3 spans 14 residues. Deletions cut 4 bases from V and 0 bases from J, with 9 bases between. The CDR3 coding sequence is TGTGCCAGCAGTTGGCAGGGGATGAACACTGAAGCTTTCTTT. As protein: CASSWQGMNTEAFF.

Many counts were recorded for this clonotype. This chain links TRBV6-1 with TRBJ2-7; TRBD1 agrees at 8 bases. V lost 7 bases to trimming and J lost 1 base; unmatched junction nucleotides: 3. The CDR3 sequence is 13 residues long. Germline CDR1 MNHNS, CDR2 SASEGT. CDR3: CASKRTGSYEQYF. The CDR3 DNA sequence: TGTGCCAGCAAGAGGACAGGGTCCTACGAGCAGTACTTC.

Of note for this clonotype: One junction end does not reproduce the germline sequence, and a read error may be involved. The CDR3 loop reads CTSSLGREQYF. Written as DNA, the CDR3 is TGTACCAGCAGCTTAGGGAGAGAGCAGTACTTC. The chain recombines TRBV7-6 with TRBJ2-7; weak D call: TRBD2 (5 bases). The length of the CDR3 is 11 residues. The germline CDR1 and CDR2 sequences are SGHVS and FNYEAQ.

V usage is TRBV6-2 or TRBV6-3 and J usage is TRBJ2-1; 7 bases fit TRBD2. V lost 2 bases to trimming and J lost 2 bases; unmatched junction nucleotides: 12. The CDR3 runs 18 residues. In germline, CDR1 is MNHEY, CDR2 SVGEGT. The CDR3 DNA reads TGTGCCAGCAGTTACAGAATGATAGCGGGCCGGCCCTACAATGAGCAGTTCTTC. Translation gives CASSYRMIAGRPYNEQFF.

The V call is TRBV11-2, the J call TRBJ2-3, with 8 nucleotides matching TRBD2. The V gene's germline CDR1 is SGHAT and CDR2 FQNNGV. This CDR3 contains 15 residues. V gave up 1 base and J gave up 5 bases; unmatched junction bases: 5. CDR3 DNA: TGTGCCAGCAGCTTAGGAGCGGGAGTGGAAGATACGCAGTATTTT. It yields the protein CASSLGAGVEDTQYF.

J is TRBJ2-5 and V is TRBV12-3 or TRBV12-4; TRBD2 aligns across 8 bases. J lost 5 bases, V lost 5 bases, and 4 bases had no gene match. The CDR3 sequence is 13 residues long. In DNA, the CDR3 is TGTGCCAGCAGTCAGACTAGCGATGAGACCCAGTACTTC. It codes for CASSQTSDETQYF.

The rearrangement joins TRBV5-1 to TRBJ1-1; D is undetermined. V gave up 3 bases and J gave up 9 bases, with 12 bases separating them. The CDR3 is made up of 12 amino acids. CDR1 is SGHRS and CDR2 is YFSETQ in the germline V gene. CDR3 nucleotide sequence: TGCGCCAGCAGCTGGCAAGGAGAGCAAGCTTTCTTT. As protein: CASSWQGEQAFF.

V is TRBV20-1 and J is TRBJ1-2; D uncertain. The CDR3 sequence is 15 residues long. CDR1 DFQATT and CDR2 SNEGSKA come from the germline V gene (reference sequence). V was shortened by 0 bases and J by 8 bases, with 19 bases between the two germline ends. The CDR3 reads CSARDLRNPRPGYTF. DNA for the CDR3: TGCAGTGCTAGAGATCTCCGTAACCCCCGTCCGGGCTACACCTTC.

The rearrangement uses TRBV7-2 and TRBJ1-2, with a tentative D call TRBD1 (5 bases). V was trimmed by 3 bases and J by 1 base, leaving 15 bases between them. CDR3 length equals 16 residues. Germline lookup yields CDR1 SGHTA and CDR2 FQGNSA. CDR3 in DNA: TGTGCCAGCAGCTTGTCCGGTGGGCAGGGTAACTATGGCTACACCTTC. This gives the protein CASSLSGGQGNYGYTF.

This rearrangement joins TRBV7-8 to TRBJ2-5; 12 bases agree with TRBD1. This CDR3 has 15 residues. V was clipped by 5 bases and J by 5 bases; unmatched bases: 6. CDR1 and CDR2 (germline): SGHVS, FQNEAQ. CDR3 sequence reads: CASSSGTGGDETQYF. CDR3 sequence (DNA): TGTGCCAGCAGCAGTGGGACAGGGGGCGATGAGACCCAGTACTTC.

In its sample, this clonotype was seen a few times. The rearrangement uses TRBV12-3 or TRBV12-4 and TRBJ2-3; TRBD2 matches at 7 bases. J gave up 4 bases and V 5 bases, and 12 bases lay outside the gene matches. The CDR3 contains 16 residues. The DNA for the CDR3 is TGTGCCAGCAGTCCCCTGGAGGGGAGGGCCTCAGATACGCAGTATTTT. This encodes CASSPLEGRASDTQYF.

DNA for the CDR3: TGTGCCAGCAGCTTAGCGCCAAGGACTAGCGGGAGGGTTATCCAGATGAATGAGCAGTTCTTC. Translation gives CASSLAPRTSGRVIQMNEQFF. V usage is TRBV7-2 and J usage is TRBJ2-1, with 15 bases fitting TRBD2. Germline V gives CDR1 SGHTA, CDR2 FQGNSA. The V segment lost 0 bases and the J segment 7 bases; nucleotides outside the gene matches: 16. The CDR3 length is 21 residues.

This clonotype was picked up a small number of times. The chain is built from TRBV7-2 and TRBJ2-3; D is unresolved. V lost 2 bases, J lost 6 bases, and 15 bases lay in between. The V gene's germline CDR1 is SGHTA and CDR2 FQGNSA. CDR3 length equals 15 residues. For the CDR3, the DNA is TGTGCCAGCAGCTTACCAACTTTGGGTGTCGATACGCAGTATTTT. This encodes CASSLPTLGVDTQYF.

The V and J genes are TRBV7-3 and TRBJ2-1, with 11 nucleotides matching TRBD2. CDR1 and CDR2 (germline): SGHTA, FQGTGA. Trimming removed 0 bases from V and 10 bases from J; junction bases left unmatched: 5. The CDR3 is made up of 15 amino acids. The CDR3 reads CASSLTDSGGVEQFF. CDR3 coding DNA: TGTGCCAGCAGCTTAACAGATAGCGGGGGGGTCGAGCAGTTCTTC. The full variable domain, with the rest looked up from reference TRBV7-3 and TRBJ2-1, is GAGVSQTPSNKVTEKGKYVELRCDPISGHTALYWYRQSLGQGPEFLIYFQGTGAADDSGLPNDRFFAVRPEGSVSTLKIQRTERGDSAVYLCASSLTDSGGVEQFFGPGTRLTVL.

This clonotype was seen more than once but under ten times. A read error may account for a junction end that differs from germline. The rearrangement uses TRBV20-1 and TRBJ2-1; D remains ambiguous. The length of the CDR3 is 12 residues. Germline lookup yields CDR1 DFQATT and CDR2 SNEGSKA (reference sequence). CDR3 coding DNA: TGCAGTGCTAGTGTTTCCTCCAATGAGCAGTTCTTC. Its translation: CSASVSSNEQFF.

In its sample, this clonotype was seen a few times. The CDR3 bases are TGCAGTGCTCCAAGAACGACTAGCGGGAGACGGAATGAGCAGTTCTTC. Residues: CSAPRTTSGRRNEQFF. The chain recombines TRBV20-1 with TRBJ2-1, with 12 bases lining up with TRBD2. This CDR3 has 16 residues. The ends lost 5 bases at V and 7 bases at J; junction bases unmatched: 12. Germline assignment: CDR1 DFQATT and CDR2 SNEGSKA (reference sequence).

The genes are TRBV10-2 and TRBJ1-1, with 7 bases lining up with TRBD1. V shed 6 bases and J 7 bases; nucleotides not matched to a gene: 11. The germline CDR1 and CDR2 sequences are WSHSY and SAAADI. The CDR3 is 14 residues long. As DNA, the CDR3 is TGCGCCAGCAGCAGATTACAGGGGAGGGATGAAGCTTTCTTT. Translation gives CASSRLQGRDEAFF.

The chain joins TRBV11-3 to TRBJ2-5, with TRBD2 matching over 11 bases. The J segment lost 2 bases and the V segment lost 4 bases, leaving 6 bases of the junction unmatched. The CDR3 spans 16 residues. CDR1 and CDR2 (germline): SGHNT, YENEEA. DNA of the CDR3: TGTGCCAGCAGCTCCACTAGCGGGGGAGTTCAAGAGACCCAGTACTTC. Its protein product is CASSSTSGGVQETQYF.

This clonotype was picked up a small number of times. V is TRBV6-5 and J is TRBJ2-2; 11 bases map to TRBD2. V was pared by 0 bases and J by 7 bases, with 4 bases of the junction left unmatched. Germline CDR1 is MNHEY and CDR2 is SVGAGI. CDR3 length: 16 amino acids. The CDR3 DNA follows: TGTGCCAGCAGTTACTCTAGCGGGAGGGCCTTCGGGGAGCTGTTTTTT. Protein sequence: CASSYSSGRAFGELFF.

This clonotype was seen more than once but under ten times. J is TRBJ1-5 and V is TRBV19; D call uncertain. The germline V gene encodes CDR1 LNHDA and CDR2 SQIVND (reference sequence). The CDR3 consists of 15 residues. V lost 0 bases, J lost 5 bases, and 11 bases lay in between. CDR3 in DNA: TGTGCCAGTAGTATAGATCTGCGGCGGGATCAGCCCCAGCATTTT. Translating it yields CASSIDLRRDQPQHF.

The chain combines TRBV5-6 with TRBJ2-7; maybe TRBD1 (6 bases). CDR1 and CDR2 (germline): SGHDT, YYEEEE. Trimming took off 6 bases at V and 4 bases at J, with 17 bases between the two ends. The CDR3 extends over 14 amino acids. The CDR3 is CASTQDRFLYEQYF. Written as DNA, the CDR3 is TGTGCCAGCACCCAAGACAGGTTCCTTTACGAGCAGTACTTC.

In DNA, the CDR3 is TGCGCCAGCAGCCCCTTGGGCTCTCCCTACAATGAGCAGTTCTTC. This sequence encodes CASSPLGSPYNEQFF. This sequence joins TRBV5-1 and TRBJ2-1; D call uncertain. This CDR3 spans 15 amino acids. V was cut by 4 bases and J by 2 bases, with 13 bases left in between. Germline V gives CDR1 SGHRS, CDR2 YFSETQ.

Of note for this clonotype: At one of its ends the junction is not consistent with the germline gene, which may arise from a read error. The chain uses TRBV11-3 and TRBJ2-3; 11 bases are shared with TRBD2. Germline CDR1 reads SGHNT; CDR2 reads YENEEA. CDR3 length equals 16 residues. This chain's CDR3 is CASSLLAGGSTDSQYF. In nucleotides, the CDR3 is TGTGCCAGCAGCTTGCTAGCGGGGGGAAGCACAGATTCGCAGTATTTT.

The chain recombines TRBV2 with TRBJ1-1; 8 positions match TRBD1. Losses at the gene ends were 2 bases for V and 11 bases for J; bases not matched to a gene: 4. This CDR3 has 12 amino acids. Germline V gene data show CDR1 as SNHLY and CDR2 as FYNNEI. The CDR3 DNA reads as TGTGCCAGCAGTGAACGGACAGGGAGGGCTTTCTTT. Residues: CASSERTGRAFF.

This clonotype was counted only a few times. The V call is TRBV5-1, the J call TRBJ1-4; 9 bases agree with TRBD1. Per germline, CDR1 SGHRS and CDR2 YFSETQ. Trimming at V came to 4 bases and at J to 8 bases, leaving 6 bases not matched to a gene. This CDR3 region has 14 residues. The CDR3, as DNA: TGCGCCAGCAGCCTGACAGGGGGACAGGAAAAACTGTTTTTT. This translates into CASSLTGGQEKLFF.

This clonotype was detected a few times. The chain joins TRBV29-1 to TRBJ2-3, with 7 bases fitting TRBD1. V lost 6 bases and J lost 2; bases outside the gene matches: 8. CDR3 length equals 14 residues. CDR1 SQVTM and CDR2 ANQGSEA come from the germline V gene. The CDR3 coding sequence is TGCAGCGTCGCAGGGGGACCGTACACAGATACGCAGTATTTT. Its translation is CSVAGGPYTDTQYF.

This chain links TRBV28 with TRBJ2-7; the D is unclear. Germline values: CDR1 MDHEN, CDR2 SYDVKM. This CDR3 is 11 amino acids long. With 7 bases removed from V and 4 bases from J, the gap between germline ends came to 8 bases. CDR3 protein: CASTIGYEQYF. Here the CDR3 DNA reads TGTGCCAGCACCATTGGGTACGAGCAGTACTTC. Filled out from reference TRBV28 and TRBJ2-7, the complete variable domain reads DVKVTQSSRYLVKRTGEKVFLECVQDMDHENMFWYRQDPGLGLRLIYFSYDVKMKEKGDIPEGYSVSREKKERFSLILESASTNQTSMYLCASTIGYEQYFGPGTRLTVT.

The chain uses TRBV6-5 and TRBJ1-2; TRBD1 agrees at 9 bases. There are 15 residues in the CDR3. Germline V gene lookup returns CDR1 MNHEY and CDR2 SVGAGI. J lost 7 bases, V lost 2 bases, and 8 bases had no gene match. CDR3 sequence (DNA): TGTGCCAGCAGTTACCAGGGACAGGGTGGTGGTGGCTACACCTTC. This translates into CASSYQGQGGGGYTF.